This record covers a single T cell receptor beta chain. The CDR3 covers 12 residues. The germline gives CDR1 LNHDA, CDR2 SQIVND (reference sequence). Trimming removed 9 bases from V and 7 bases from J; junction bases left unmatched: 6. The data are from a study of T cell clones after liver transplantation. Using immunoSEQ multiplex PCR, the repertoire was profiled, and TCRdb retains in-frame clones only, with some absent. The table shows roughly 100,000 clones, with about 86% occurring only once. The V gene is TRBV19, the J gene TRBJ1-2; TRBD1 agrees at 9 bases. Material: CD4+ T cells from blood, obtained approximately 4 years after liver transplant. The receptor comes from a human patient who received a liver transplant. Some T cells may possibly be graft donor cells. In nucleotides, the CDR3 is TGTGCCAGCCGGGACAGGGTGGTTGGCTACACCTTC. Its translation: CASRDRVVGYTF.